Listed here are 10 T cell receptor beta chains from one sample, sequenced in a study of T-cell memory formation after mild COVID-19. TCRdb independently ran MiXCR on the 5' RACE reads; one entry per CDR3 protein. The table includes about 420,000 distinct CDR3 sequences, 20% to 30% detected once. Sequenced input: PBMCs or a T cell subset sorted from them (not recorded which). The receptors were sampled from an adult woman who had mild COVID-19 (a few samples of this study predate the infection). Cell type and time point are not known.

The V and J genes are TRBV7-2 and TRBJ2-5; D not certain. Germline V gene data show CDR1 as SGHTA and CDR2 as FQGNSA. CDR3 length equals 15 residues. Trimming pared 4 bases from V and 10 bases from J, leaving 22 bases between. In DNA form, the CDR3 reads TGTGCCAGCAGCTCTAGTACTCCAGTCGCGGAGCACCAGTACTTC. Translated: CASSSSTPVAEHQYF.

There are a few counts of this clonotype. The rearrangement joins TRBV20-1 to TRBJ1-1; tentatively, D is TRBD1 (6 bases). The germline V gene has CDR1 DFQATT and CDR2 SNEGSKA (reference sequence). V lost 5 bases and J lost 3, with 19 bases in between. The CDR3 extends over 15 amino acids. CDR3 protein: CSASQPGGPDTEAFF. The CDR3, as DNA: TGCAGTGCTTCCCAGCCCGGGGGGCCTGACACTGAAGCTTTCTTT.

In this sample, this clonotype turned up many times. The chain has TRBV7-7 and TRBJ2-3, with TRBD2 matching 7 bases. V was pared by 5 bases and J by 3 bases, with 8 bases of the junction left unmatched. CDR3 length: 15 amino acids. Germline CDR1 is SSHAT and CDR2 is FNYEAQ (reference sequence). The CDR3 protein is CASSPLAARTDTQYF. The CDR3 DNA follows: TGTGCCAGCAGCCCCCTAGCGGCACGGACAGATACGCAGTATTTT.

This chain uses TRBV4-3 with TRBJ2-7; D possibly corresponds to TRBD1 (6 bases). The CDR3 spans 15 residues. V dropped 4 bases and J dropped 2 bases, with 15 bases sitting between them. The germline V gene encodes CDR1 LGHNA and CDR2 YSLEER. CDR3 amino acids: CASSPSRAGAYEQYF. CDR3 DNA sequence: TGCGCCAGCAGCCCATCTCGCGCAGGGGCCTACGAGCAGTACTTC.

The chain is built from TRBV11-3 and TRBJ2-7; 7 bases are a match to TRBD2. Germline loops: CDR1 SGHNT, CDR2 YENEEA. CDR3 length: 13 residues. The V segment lost 7 bases and the J segment 3 bases; nucleotides outside the gene matches: 6. The CDR3 DNA reads TGTGCCAGCAACTACGGGGAGGGCTACGAGCAGTACTTC. Translation: CASNYGEGYEQYF.

The chain uses TRBV12-3 or TRBV12-4 and TRBJ2-3; the match to TRBD2 covers 14 bases. V lost 4 bases and J lost 0; bases outside the gene matches: 3. The length of the CDR3 is 17 residues. CDR3 DNA sequence: TGTGCCAGCAGTTCCCGACTAGCGGGGGGGAGCACAGATACGCAGTATTTT. It is translated as CASSSRLAGGSTDTQYF.

The chain couples TRBV7-2 to TRBJ2-1; 7 bases agree with TRBD2. CDR3 length: 18 amino acids. Germline V gene sequence: CDR1 SGHTA, CDR2 FQGNSA. After removal of 4 bases from V and 4 bases from J, the junction contained 16 bases not matched to a gene. Here the CDR3 reads CASSSLGGIGGPYNEQFF. The CDR3 nucleotides are TGTGCCAGCAGCTCTCTGGGGGGGATCGGGGGTCCGTACAATGAGCAGTTCTTC.

The chain joins TRBV29-1 to TRBJ2-3, with 13 bases lining up with TRBD2. V trimming: 1 base; J trimming: 5 bases; junction bases outside the gene matches: 0. This CDR3 spans 14 amino acids. Germline V CDR1 and CDR2: SQVTM, ANQGSEA. In DNA, the CDR3 is TGCAGCGTTGAAGGACTAGCGGGAGGAGATACGCAGTATTTT. As protein: CSVEGLAGGDTQYF.

The chain is built from TRBV19 and TRBJ2-3; no definite D call. There are 14 residues in the CDR3. Germline V gene data show CDR1 as LNHDA and CDR2 as SQIVND (reference sequence). V lost 3 bases, J lost 2 bases, and 9 bases lay in between. CDR3 protein: CASSIQLNTDTQYF. The CDR3 coding sequence is TGTGCCAGTAGTATCCAACTAAACACAGATACGCAGTATTTT.

The chain employs TRBV7-8 and TRBJ1-3, with TRBD1 matching over 7 bases. V gave up 2 bases and J gave up 8 bases; unmatched junction bases: 12. From germline, CDR1 is SGHVS and CDR2 FQNEAQ. The CDR3 totals 16 residues. This chain's CDR3 is CASSLNGQVPRDTIYF. The CDR3 bases are TGTGCCAGCAGCTTAAACGGACAGGTGCCCCGGGACACCATATATTTT.